The 21 T cell receptor beta chains in this list originate from one sample, sequenced in a study of blood T cell repertoires in COVID-19. Sequencing used immunoSEQ multiplex PCR; TCRdb keeps in-frame clones, though not all of them. The table records roughly 120,000 clones, 90% of them present only once. The source material was peripheral blood. These receptors were obtained from a human donor in a cohort sampled during active COVID-19.

V and J are TRBV28 and TRBJ2-3; 12 bases are shared with TRBD2. The germline V gene has CDR1 MDHEN and CDR2 SYDVKM. This CDR3 comprises 16 residues. Germline trimming cut 3 bases from V and 2 bases from J; bases unmatched to any gene: 3. CDR3: CASSFLAGGPTDTQYF. CDR3 nucleotides: TGTGCCAGCAGTTTTCTAGCGGGGGGGCCCACAGATACGCAGTATTTT.

The CDR3 sequence is CASSPQGVTGELFF. The DNA of the CDR3 is TGTGCCAGCAGCCCCCAAGGGGTTACCGGGGAGCTGTTTTTT. This chain joins TRBV7-6 and TRBJ2-2; possible D gene TRBD1, 5 bases. Between the trimmed V and J ends, which lost 5 bases and 5 bases, there was a span of 12 bases. The germline V gene encodes CDR1 SGHVS and CDR2 FNYEAQ. The CDR3 loop spans 14 amino acids.

On this clone itself: One junction end does not reproduce the germline sequence, and a read error may be involved. The chain employs TRBV5-4 and TRBJ2-7, with TRBD2 as a possible D gene (7 bases). The length of the CDR3 is 12 residues. Germline-derived CDR1 and CDR2 are SGHNT and YYREEE (reference sequence). The CDR3 DNA sequence: TGTGCCAGCAGCTCCGCCGGGGGGCGAGTTATCTTC. It encodes CASSSAGGRVIF.

This chain's CDR3 is CASSPLLGPNEQFF. The CDR3 DNA sequence: TGTGCCAGCAGCCCTCTGCTAGGTCCCAATGAGCAGTTCTTC. The V call is TRBV7-2, the J call TRBJ2-1; no clear D. Germline V gene sequence: CDR1 SGHTA, CDR2 FQGNSA. This CDR3 comprises 14 residues. V dropped 5 bases and J dropped 6 bases, with 14 bases sitting between them. The complete variable domain, with remaining parts taken from reference TRBV7-2 and TRBJ2-1, reads GAGVSQSPSNKVTEKGKDVELRCDPISGHTALYWYRQSLGQGLEFLIYFQGNSAPDKSGLPSDRFSAERTGGSVSTLTIQRTQQEDSAVYLCASSPLLGPNEQFFGPGTRLTVL.

J is TRBJ2-7 and V is TRBV6-5; 10 bases agree with TRBD1. Germline CDR1 is MNHEY and CDR2 is SVGAGI. After removal of 6 bases from V and 0 bases from J, the junction contained 5 bases not matched to a gene. The CDR3 is made up of 15 amino acids. The CDR3, as DNA: TGTGCCAGCAGCGGAGGGACAGGGGACTCCTACGAGCAGTACTTC. This codes for CASSGGTGDSYEQYF.

This chain joins TRBV28 and TRBJ2-1, with 7 bases fitting TRBD1. V trimming: 6 bases; J trimming: 7 bases; junction bases outside the gene matches: 6. CDR3 length: 13 residues. From germline, CDR1 is MDHEN and CDR2 SYDVKM. Written as DNA, the CDR3 is TGTGCCAGCAGCCTCGTCAGGGGGAATGAGCAGTTCTTC. Translated, it gives CASSLVRGNEQFF.

This chain joins TRBV2 and TRBJ2-7; TRBD1 matches at 12 bases. Germline V lookup: CDR1 SNHLY, CDR2 FYNNEI. V shed 6 bases, J shed 5 bases, and the junction held 5 bases outside the gene matches. The CDR3 length is 14 residues. The CDR3 DNA reads TGTGCCAGCAGCCCGGGGACAGGGGGCCACGAGCAGTACTTC. Its translation is CASSPGTGGHEQYF.

This rearrangement joins TRBV19 to TRBJ2-7; 9 bases match TRBD2. CDR1 is LNHDA, CDR2 SQIVND, per germline (reference sequence). There are 16 residues in the CDR3. V was clipped by 1 base and J by 3 bases; unmatched bases: 7. DNA of the CDR3: TGTGCCAGTAGTATAGGCCCACTAGCGGGCCTCTACGAGCAGTACTTC. Amino acids: CASSIGPLAGLYEQYF.

The rearrangement uses TRBV5-6 and TRBJ2-5; TRBD1 aligns across 11 bases. The germline CDR1 and CDR2 sequences are SGHDT and YYEEEE. V was pared by 4 bases and J by 4 bases, with 3 bases of the junction left unmatched. The CDR3 runs to 14 residues. CDR3 nucleotides: TGTGCCAGCAGCCTAGGGACAGGGGGAGAGACCCAGTACTTC. Translation: CASSLGTGGETQYF.

The rearrangement uses TRBV4-1 and TRBJ1-4; a weak D match, TRBD1 (6 bases). CDR1 is MGHRA, CDR2 YSYEKL, per germline. Trimming took off 3 bases at V and 5 bases at J, with 16 bases between the two ends. CDR3 size: 16 residues. The CDR3, as DNA: TGCGCCAGCAGCCACCTCGGGGGGACACAGAATGAAAAACTGTTTTTT. Translated, it gives CASSHLGGTQNEKLFF.

The rearrangement uses TRBV7-3 and TRBJ2-1; D perhaps matches TRBD1 (5 bases). V was cut by 3 bases and J by 7 bases, with 10 bases left in between. CDR1 SGHTA and CDR2 FQGTGA come from the germline V gene. The CDR3 contains 13 residues. Here the CDR3 DNA reads TGTGCCAGCAGCTTCCTAAGGGGTAATGAGCAGTTCTTC. It translates to CASSFLRGNEQFF.

The V call is TRBV5-1, the J call TRBJ2-3; possibly TRBD1 for D (6 bases). V lost 0 bases, J lost 4 bases, and 9 bases lay in between. The CDR3 has 14 amino acids. CDR1 is SGHRS and CDR2 is YFSETQ in the germline V gene. The CDR3 nucleotides are TGCGCCAGCAGCTTGGGACAGGCCCCAGATACGCAGTATTTT. It translates to CASSLGQAPDTQYF.

The genes are TRBV21-1 and TRBJ1-3; TRBD1 is the table's D call, not checked against the DNA. TRBV21-1 is designated a pseudogene. This CDR3 is 17 amino acids long. In DNA form, the CDR3 reads TGTGCCAGCAGCAAAGAGGGACAGGGGTTACCTGGAAACACCATATATTTT. Translated: CASSKEGQGLPGNTIYF.

There are many counts of this clone. The chain couples TRBV19 to TRBJ1-5; a possible D gene is TRBD1 (5 bases). This CDR3 region has 15 residues. The V end lost 5 bases, the J end lost 1 base, and 12 bases lay between the germline ends. Germline V gene lookup returns CDR1 LNHDA and CDR2 SQIVND (reference sequence). The CDR3 is CASSQNTGSNQPQHF. The CDR3 DNA sequence: TGTGCCAGTAGTCAAAACACAGGAAGCAATCAGCCCCAGCATTTT.

The sample holds a few counts of this clone. J is TRBJ1-2 and V is TRBV5-4; no clear D. The CDR3 totals 12 residues. Trimming took off 0 bases at V and 6 bases at J, with 6 bases between the two ends. The germline V gene encodes CDR1 SGHNT and CDR2 YYREEE (reference sequence). CDR3 amino acids: CASSLGGNGYTF. DNA for the CDR3: TGTGCCAGCAGCTTGGGAGGGAATGGCTACACCTTC. Complete variable domain (other parts from reference TRBV5-4 and TRBJ1-2): ETGVTQSPTHLIKTRGQQVTLRCSSQSGHNTVSWYQQALGQGPQFIFQYYREEENGRGNFPPRFSGLQFPNYSSELNVNALELDDSALYLCASSLGGNGYTFGSGTRLTVV.

The chain is built from TRBV6-4 and TRBJ1-2, with 8 bases that match TRBD1. J was trimmed by 4 bases and V by 4 bases; bases with no gene match: 2. Germline CDR1 MRHNA, CDR2 SNTAGT. The CDR3 contains 13 residues. Here the CDR3 DNA reads TGTGCCAGCAGTGGCGGACAGGGCTATGGCTACACCTTC. Protein: CASSGGQGYGYTF.

CDR3 sequence (DNA): TGTGCCAGCGCCAGGGACACGAATGAAAAACTGTTTTTT. Amino acid sequence: CASARDTNEKLFF. The J gene is TRBJ1-4, the V gene TRBV2; possibly TRBD1 for D (6 bases). CDR1 is SNHLY and CDR2 is FYNNEI in the germline V gene. Trimming took 8 bases from V and 5 from J, leaving 12 bases between them. The CDR3 length is 13 residues.

The chain recombines TRBV6-6 with TRBJ2-1, with 8 positions matching TRBD2. Germline CDR1 MNHNY, CDR2 SVGAGI (reference sequence). The CDR3 sequence is 13 residues long. The junction had 9 bases not matched to a gene; V was cut back by 5 bases and J by 12 bases. The CDR3 protein is CASSLLAEGGQFF. CDR3 coding DNA: TGTGCCAGCAGTCTACTAGCGGAAGGTGGGCAGTTCTTC.

This clone has a single count. The CDR3 region is CASSEAYRGTEAFF. Here the CDR3 DNA reads TGTGCCAGCAGTGAAGCCTACAGGGGGACTGAAGCTTTCTTT. The J gene is TRBJ1-1, the V gene TRBV2, with 8 bases aligning to TRBD1. This CDR3 comprises 14 residues. The V and J ends lost 0 bases and 5 bases, in that order; junction bases with no gene match: 2. The germline V gene has CDR1 SNHLY and CDR2 FYNNEI.

The chain employs TRBV6-1 and TRBJ2-7; perhaps TRBD1 as D (5 bases). The V and J ends lost 2 bases and 0 bases respectively, with 11 bases between them. Germline CDR1 reads MNHNS; CDR2 reads SASEGT. The CDR3 covers 15 residues. The CDR3 DNA is TGTGCCAGCAGTGAACCCTGGACACACTCCTACGAGCAGTACTTC. It translates to CASSEPWTHSYEQYF.

V gene TRBV5-4 combines with J gene TRBJ2-5, with 12 bases aligning to TRBD2. The V segment lost 0 bases and the J segment 4 bases; nucleotides outside the gene matches: 1. Germline V gene data show CDR1 as SGHNT and CDR2 as YYREEE (reference sequence). The CDR3 runs 15 residues. The CDR3 nucleotides are TGTGCCAGCAGCTTGGGGACTAGCGGGATAGAGACCCAGTACTTC. Its translation is CASSLGTSGIETQYF.